Included here is one TCR beta chain sequence, with context. Antigen: not known. TCRdb called the 5' RACE reads again in MiXCR, with one record for every CDR3 protein. The sample includes roughly 510,000 distinct CDR3 sequences, about 18% of them seen just once. The sample belongs to a study of T-cell memory formation after mild COVID-19. Study observations and caveats: Some SARS-CoV-2-responding clones were already detected in memory before infection. Researchers could not confirm that second-wave clones peaking on day 37 targeted SARS-CoV-2.

V was pared by 3 bases and J by 4 bases, with 13 bases between. Germline V gene sequence: CDR1 MGHDK, CDR2 SYGVNS. This CDR3 has 14 residues. What was sequenced was PBMCs or a T cell subset sorted from them (not recorded which). V gene TRBV25-1 combines with J gene TRBJ2-7; D tentatively fits TRBD1 or TRBD2 (6 bases each). The receptor was isolated from an adult woman who had mild COVID-19 (a few samples of this study predate the infection). Cell type and time point are not known. The CDR3 here is CASSDPRGAYEQYF. DNA for the CDR3: TGTGCCAGCAGTGACCCGAGGGGGGCATACGAGCAGTACTTC.